This T cell receptor beta chain was identified during a study of control samples from healthy donors and cancer patients. A remark on this clone: Distinct nucleotide sequences in the sample also encode this CDR3.

The protocol was immunoSEQ multiplex PCR, while the TCRdb copy is restricted to in-frame clones and leaves out a portion. Seen here are around 200,000 clones, roughly 89% observed once, and the top ten hold approximately 1.5%. The source of this sequence is a woman aged 30 to 39 in good health. Sequenced material: blood.

The CDR3 loop is CASRGQGNTGELFF. The CDR3 coding sequence is TGTGCCAGCAGGGGACAGGGTAACACCGGGGAGCTGTTTTTT. The rearrangement joins TRBV28 to TRBJ2-2; the match to TRBD1 covers 9 bases. The CDR3 contains 14 residues. V gave up 6 bases and J gave up 2 bases; unmatched junction bases: 1. Looked up from germline, CDR1 is MDHEN and CDR2 is SYDVKM.